This is a list of T cell receptor beta chains from one sample in a study of PD-L1 blockade in urothelial cancer. Assay used: immunoSEQ multiplex PCR; TCRdb lists only in-frame clones, some missing. The profile shows about 43,000 clones, 88% of them singletons. The material sequenced was PBMCs, taken around atezolizumab (anti-PD-L1) treatment. The receptors originated from a woman in her sixties with urothelial cancer. Each CDR3 is given without its conserved first and last residue. Fields, in order: V gene, CDR3 length, J gene, CDR3 protein.

V: TRBV5-1; length: 13; J: TRBJ2-7; CDR3: ASSLGGSSSYEQY
V: TRBV7-9; length: 12; J: TRBJ2-4; CDR3: ASSLLREAPIQY
V: TRBV7-8; length: 13; J: TRBJ1-5; CDR3: ASSGLSGSNQPQH
V: TRBV15; length: 12; J: TRBJ2-1; CDR3: ATSRDNYPNEQF
V: TRBV5-1; length: 14; J: TRBJ1-1; CDR3: ASSLATGQRNTEAF
V: TRBV23-1; length: 14; J: TRBJ1-4; CDR3: ASSPTDRGRDEKLF
V: TRBV4-3; length: 17; J: TRBJ2-3; CDR3: ASSQDTGQGVSSTDTQY
V: TRBV6-1; length: 15; J: TRBJ2-7; CDR3: ASSAGQVWGNSYEQY
V: TRBV27; length: 12; J: TRBJ1-2; CDR3: ASRDKPPNYGYT
V: TRBV7-9; length: 14; J: TRBJ2-5; CDR3: ASSLAIGASSETQY
V: TRBV14; length: 14; J: TRBJ2-1; CDR3: ASSQDPDWVYNEQF
V: TRBV7-9; length: 14; J: TRBJ2-1; CDR3: ASSFLAGGIYNEQF
V: TRBV29-1; length: 10; J: TRBJ1-1; CDR3: SSGTVDTEAF
V: TRBV5-1; length: 11; J: TRBJ2-7; CDR3: ASTPDDGNEQY
V: TRBV7-2; length: 11; J: TRBJ2-5; CDR3: ASSLEGWETQY
V: TRBV7-2; length: 13; J: TRBJ2-5; CDR3: ASSLMTGGLETQY
V: TRBV7-2; length: 12; J: TRBJ2-1; CDR3: ASSFREGRNEQF
V: TRBV19; length: 13; J: TRBJ2-2; CDR3: ASSIFQGNTGELF
V: TRBV11-3; length: 13; J: TRBJ1-1; CDR3: ASSLMGGTWTEAF
V: TRBV7-9; length: 11; J: TRBJ1-2; CDR3: ASSPDSPYGYT
V: TRBV10-3; length: 12; J: TRBJ1-1; CDR3: AISELGQGQRPF